Listed here are 32 T cell receptor beta chains from one sample, sequenced in a study of blood T cell repertoires in COVID-19. Using immunoSEQ multiplex PCR, the repertoire was profiled, and TCRdb retains in-frame clones only, with some absent. The table records tens of thousands of clones, about 88% of them present only once. The material sequenced was peripheral blood. The receptors derive from a man aged 55 to 70 with acute or convalescent COVID-19.

V usage is TRBV9 and J usage is TRBJ2-5; TRBD1 matches 8 bases. Unmatched junction bases numbered 1, after V lost 2 bases and J lost 1 base. This CDR3 comprises 14 residues. Germline loops: CDR1 SGDLS, CDR2 YYNGEE. The CDR3: CASSVGQGQETQYF. The CDR3 DNA follows: TGTGCCAGCAGCGTCGGACAGGGCCAAGAGACCCAGTACTTC. Complete variable domain (other parts from reference TRBV9 and TRBJ2-5): DSGVTQTPKHLITATGQRVTLRCSPRSGDLSVYWYQQSLDQGLQFLIQYYNGEERAKGNILERFSAQQFPDLHSELNLSSLELGDSALYFCASSVGQGQETQYFGPGTRLLVL.

The J gene is TRBJ2-1, the V gene TRBV27; perhaps TRBD1 as D (6 bases). This CDR3 comprises 14 residues. Germline V gives CDR1 MNHEY, CDR2 SMNVEV (reference sequence). V lost 7 bases and J lost 6, with 16 bases in between. CDR3 nucleotide sequence: TGTGCCAGCAAACCCGGGTCAGGGGTCAATGAGCAGTTCTTC. It codes for CASKPGSGVNEQFF.

This chain uses TRBV4-1 with TRBJ1-5, with D possibly matching TRBD1 (6 bases). Trimming cost V 0 bases and J 10 bases, with 16 bases left between them. Germline V gives CDR1 MGHRA, CDR2 YSYEKL. This CDR3 is 15 amino acids long. CDR3: CASSQDRGAGDPQHF. CDR3 bases: TGCGCCAGCAGCCAAGATCGGGGGGCGGGGGATCCCCAGCATTTT.

CDR3 in DNA: TGCGCCAGCAGCCAGGTGGGGCAGGTGACGTCTGGGGCCAACGTCCTGACTTTC. Translated, it gives CASSQVGQVTSGANVLTF. The rearrangement uses TRBV4-1 and TRBJ2-6, with D possibly being TRBD1 (5 bases). This CDR3 is built from 18 residues. V was pared by 3 bases and J by 1 base, with 16 bases between. Germline values: CDR1 MGHRA, CDR2 YSYEKL.

The CDR3 bases are TGTGCCAGCAGCTTTCCAACAGATACGCAGTATTTT. Protein: CASSFPTDTQYF. The rearrangement links TRBV7-9 to TRBJ2-3, with D uncertain. Trimming took 3 bases from V and 3 from J, leaving 4 bases between them. The CDR3 is 12 amino acids. Germline-derived CDR1 and CDR2 are SEHNR and FQNEAQ (reference sequence).

The chain recombines TRBV11-2 with TRBJ2-1, with a possible D match to TRBD2 (5 bases). The CDR3 sequence is 16 residues long. In germline, CDR1 is SGHAT, CDR2 FQNNGV. The ends were cut back, 5 bases at V and 0 bases at J, with 14 bases in the middle. The CDR3 loop is CASSIGLLSSYNEQFF. The DNA for the CDR3 is TGTGCCAGCAGCATAGGACTGTTGAGCTCCTACAATGAGCAGTTCTTC.

The genes are TRBV10-3 and TRBJ1-2, with D maybe TRBD1 (5 bases). The CDR3 is 15 amino acids. V was cut by 0 bases and J by 4 bases, with 12 bases left in between. Germline-derived CDR1 and CDR2 are ENHRY and SYGVKD. The CDR3 DNA sequence: TGTGCCATCAGTGAGTCGACGGACATCCGCTATGGCTACACCTTC. This encodes CAISESTDIRYGYTF.

This clone was detected a few times. The V call is TRBV5-4, the J call TRBJ1-2; 9 nucleotides agree with TRBD1. The CDR3 extends over 15 amino acids. Trimming at V came to 0 bases and at J to 3 bases, leaving 3 bases not matched to a gene. Germline V CDR1 and CDR2: SGHNT, YYREEE (reference sequence). CDR3 protein: CASSLGTGGYYGYTF. CDR3 sequence (DNA): TGTGCCAGCAGCTTGGGCACAGGGGGCTACTATGGCTACACCTTC.

The chain employs TRBV10-3 and TRBJ1-3; D unresolved. Germline CDR1 and CDR2: ENHRY and SYGVKD. The CDR3 has 14 residues. Trimming took off 0 bases at V and 4 bases at J, with 7 bases between the two ends. CDR3 in DNA: TGTGCCATCAGTGAGTCCGTCCCCGGAAACACCATATATTTT. Its translation is CAISESVPGNTIYF.

The rearrangement links TRBV13 to TRBJ1-4, with D possibly being TRBD1 (5 bases). The germline V gene encodes CDR1 PRHDT and CDR2 FYEKMQ (reference sequence). The CDR3 runs 14 residues. The germline V and J ends were trimmed by 3 bases and 3 bases, with 8 bases remaining between them. CDR3 coding DNA: TGTGCCAGCAGCTTGGGGCTCCCTAATGAAAAACTGTTTTTT. Translating gives CASSLGLPNEKLFF.

This chain links TRBV25-1 with TRBJ1-6; 7 nucleotides agree with TRBD1. Germline CDR1 and CDR2: MGHDK and SYGVNS. V lost 6 bases and J lost 7; bases outside the gene matches: 6. This CDR3 region has 14 residues. The DNA for the CDR3 is TGTGCCAGCAGGGACCGGACAGGAAATTCACCCCTCCACTTT. Protein sequence: CASRDRTGNSPLHF.

The chain is built from TRBV27 and TRBJ1-2; D perhaps matches TRBD1 (5 bases). V was trimmed by 7 bases and J by 8 bases, leaving 14 bases between them. This CDR3 comprises 12 residues. Germline V gives CDR1 MNHEY, CDR2 SMNVEV (reference sequence). CDR3 nucleotide sequence: TGTGCCAGCAAGGCGGGGGGAAGGGGCTACACCTTC. It specifies CASKAGGRGYTF.

CDR3 in amino acids: CASSPTKGVTEAFF. In DNA form, the CDR3 reads TGTGCCAGCAGCCCCACAAAAGGGGTCACTGAAGCTTTCTTT. This chain uses TRBV7-2 with TRBJ1-1; weak D call: TRBD1 (5 bases). The CDR3 is made up of 14 amino acids. The germline V gene has CDR1 SGHTA and CDR2 FQGNSA. V was cut by 5 bases and J by 4 bases, with 14 bases left in between.

This chain joins TRBV6-5 and TRBJ1-3; no definite D call. This CDR3 has 12 amino acids. Trimming pared 5 bases from V and 3 bases from J, leaving 5 bases between. CDR1 MNHEY and CDR2 SVGAGI come from the germline V gene. CDR3 amino acids: CASSPIGNTIYF. Written as DNA, the CDR3 is TGTGCCAGCAGTCCAATTGGAAACACCATATATTTT.

The genes are TRBV5-1 and TRBJ1-2; D unresolved. V shed 4 bases and J shed 3 bases, with 13 bases lying between them. The CDR3 runs 14 residues. Germline loops: CDR1 SGHRS, CDR2 YFSETQ. The CDR3 DNA follows: TGCGCCAGCAGCCCGGGAGGGTTTGACTATGGCTACACCTTC. Encoded protein: CASSPGGFDYGYTF.

V is TRBV30 and J is TRBJ1-1; weak D call: TRBD1 (6 bases). CDR1 and CDR2 from the germline V gene are GTSNPN and SVGIG (reference sequence). Between the trimmed V and J ends, which lost 4 bases and 7 bases, there was a span of 13 bases. The CDR3 covers 12 residues. The CDR3 is CAWKRDNGEAFF. CDR3 bases: TGTGCCTGGAAAAGGGACAATGGTGAAGCTTTCTTT.

The gene calls are TRBV27 and TRBJ1-2, with 9 nucleotides matching TRBD1. Germline lookup yields CDR1 MNHEY and CDR2 SMNVEV (reference sequence). Unmatched junction bases numbered 10, after V lost 6 bases and J lost 8 bases. This CDR3 is built from 14 residues. This chain's CDR3 is CASRGTGRRGGYTF. As DNA, the CDR3 is TGTGCCAGCAGGGGGACAGGGCGACGTGGCGGCTACACCTTC.

The chain links TRBV9 to TRBJ1-6; 7 positions agree with TRBD1. The V gene end was trimmed by 4 bases and the J gene end by 8 bases; junction bases not matched to a gene: 6. This CDR3 region has 14 residues. CDR1 and CDR2 from the germline V gene are SGDLS and YYNGEE. The CDR3 sequence: CASSSRQGDSPLHF. The CDR3 coding sequence is TGTGCCAGCAGCTCTCGACAGGGAGATTCACCCCTCCACTTT. The entire variable domain, with the rest obtained from reference TRBV9 and TRBJ1-6, is as follows: DSGVTQTPKHLITATGQRVTLRCSPRSGDLSVYWYQQSLDQGLQFLIQYYNGEERAKGNILERFSAQQFPDLHSELNLSSLELGDSALYFCASSSRQGDSPLHFGNGTRLTVT.

CDR3 coding DNA: TGTGCCAGCAGCCCCCGGCAGGGGAACTATGGCTACACCTTC. It yields the protein CASSPRQGNYGYTF. The chain is built from TRBV7-8 and TRBJ1-2; D is possibly TRBD1 (6 bases). Germline CDR1 and CDR2: SGHVS and FQNEAQ. Trimming stripped 5 bases from V and 2 bases from J, with 12 bases between. CDR3 length: 14 residues.

This chain links TRBV2 with TRBJ1-2; D call uncertain. Germline V lookup: CDR1 SNHLY, CDR2 FYNNEI. The CDR3 extends over 11 amino acids. With 6 bases removed from V and 2 bases from J, the gap between germline ends came to 4 bases. CDR3 in amino acids: CASSGNYGYTF. The CDR3, as DNA: TGTGCCAGCAGCGGGAACTATGGCTACACCTTC. The full variable domain, completed using reference TRBV2 and TRBJ1-2, is EPEVTQTPSHQVTQMGQEVILRCVPISNHLYFYWYRQILGQKVEFLVSFYNNEISEKSEIFDDQFSVERPDGSNFTLKIRSTKLEDSAMYFCASSGNYGYTFGSGTRLTVV.

V gene TRBV6-6 combines with J gene TRBJ1-3, with 7 bases fitting TRBD1. From germline, CDR1 is MNHNY and CDR2 SVGAGI (reference sequence). The CDR3 runs 16 residues. Trimming at V came to 3 bases and at J to 2 bases, leaving 7 bases not matched to a gene. Here the CDR3 reads CASSYFLTGTGNTIYF. The CDR3 DNA reads TGTGCCAGCAGTTATTTTCTGACAGGGACTGGAAACACCATATATTTT.

This clone showed up just once. The rearrangement links TRBV5-5 to TRBJ2-4; possible D gene TRBD1, 6 bases. The V end was cut by 1 base, the J end by 11 bases, with 16 bases between. Germline assignment: CDR1 SGHKS and CDR2 YYEKEE (reference sequence). This CDR3 spans 14 amino acids. The CDR3 nucleotides read TGTGCCAGCAGCTTGTCGGACAGTCAATCGGTTCAGTACTTC. Its protein product is CASSLSDSQSVQYF.

Note on this clone: The junction differs from germline at one of its ends, possibly a read error. CDR3 residues: CASRYSTGTGGAFF. The CDR3 bases are TGTGCCAGCAGATACTCCACCGGGACAGGAGGAGCTTTCTTT. The chain carries TRBV6-5 and TRBJ1-1; 8 bases are shared with TRBD1. The CDR3 totals 14 residues. Germline assignment: CDR1 MNHEY and CDR2 SVGAGI.

This chain uses TRBV4-2 with TRBJ2-7; possible D gene TRBD2, 6 bases. CDR1 and CDR2 (germline): LGHNA, YNFKEQ. This CDR3 is built from 16 residues. V gave up 0 bases and J gave up 0 bases, with 12 bases separating them. The CDR3 loop reads CASSQDLGGTSYEQYF. In DNA form, the CDR3 reads TGTGCCAGCAGCCAAGATCTGGGCGGGACCTCCTACGAGCAGTACTTC.

The J gene is TRBJ1-5, the V gene TRBV18; 7 nucleotides line up with TRBD1. Germline V lookup: CDR1 KGHSH, CDR2 LQKENI. The trim removed 2 bases at V and 5 bases at J, leaving 9 bases unmatched. The CDR3 consists of 16 residues. The CDR3 here is CASSPGYRGDHQPQHF. The CDR3 region has the DNA TGTGCCAGCTCACCAGGGTACAGGGGTGACCATCAGCCCCAGCATTTT. Full variable domain (rest looked up from reference TRBV18 and TRBJ1-5): NAGVMQNPRHLVRRRGQEARLRCSPMKGHSHVYWYRQLPEEGLKFMVYLQKENIIDESGMPKERFSAEFPKEGPSILRIQQVVRGDSAAYFCASSPGYRGDHQPQHFGDGTRLSIL.

J is TRBJ1-1 and V is TRBV2; perhaps TRBD1 as D (6 bases). The length of the CDR3 is 13 residues. The V end lost 8 bases, the J end lost 6 bases, and 16 bases lay between the germline ends. The V gene's germline CDR1 is SNHLY and CDR2 FYNNEI. CDR3 nucleotides: TGTGCCAGCGGTCAGGGGATGGACGCTGAAGCTTTCTTT. Translating it yields CASGQGMDAEAFF. Variable domain in full (rest from reference TRBV2 and TRBJ1-1): EPEVTQTPSHQVTQMGQEVILRCVPISNHLYFYWYRQILGQKVEFLVSFYNNEISEKSEIFDDQFSVERPDGSNFTLKIRSTKLEDSAMYFCASGQGMDAEAFFGQGTRLTVV.

V is TRBV30 and J is TRBJ1-4; 9 bases are shared with TRBD1. Unmatched junction bases numbered 8, after V lost 2 bases and J lost 7 bases. This CDR3 region has 15 residues. Germline values: CDR1 GTSNPN, CDR2 SVGIG (reference sequence). DNA for the CDR3: TGTGCCTGGAGTTGGGGGGGGGACAGGGCTGAAAAACTGTTTTTT. Its protein product is CAWSWGGDRAEKLFF.

The rearrangement links TRBV5-1 to TRBJ1-1; 8 bases fit TRBD1. The CDR3 runs to 15 residues. The germline V gene encodes CDR1 SGHRS and CDR2 YFSETQ. After removal of 0 bases from V and 6 bases from J, the junction contained 7 bases not matched to a gene. CDR3 in amino acids: CASSLGTGLHPEAFF. Here the CDR3 DNA reads TGCGCCAGCAGCTTGGGGACAGGGCTTCATCCTGAAGCTTTCTTT.

V gene TRBV7-6 combines with J gene TRBJ2-7; D call uncertain. The CDR3 has 15 residues. Trimming left V 1 base short and J 0 bases short, with 10 bases between. Germline V gene sequence: CDR1 SGHVS, CDR2 FNYEAQ. Here the CDR3 DNA reads TGTGCCAGCAGCTTAGTTACCGATAGCTCCTACGAGCAGTACTTC. Protein product: CASSLVTDSSYEQYF.

This chain uses TRBV7-2 with TRBJ1-6; weak D call: TRBD1 (6 bases). CDR1 and CDR2 (germline): SGHTA, FQGNSA. V dropped 2 bases and J dropped 0 bases, with 17 bases sitting between them. This CDR3 spans 19 amino acids. The DNA of the CDR3 is TGTGCCAGCAGCTTATCGGGGGGCCTACAGGGCTCCTATAATTCACCCCTCCACTTT. It codes for CASSLSGGLQGSYNSPLHF.

The chain is built from TRBV4-1 and TRBJ2-7, with TRBD1 matching over 10 bases. The CDR3 consists of 16 residues. CDR1 is MGHRA, CDR2 YSYEKL, per germline. V lost 1 base to trimming and J lost 4 bases; unmatched junction nucleotides: 7. The CDR3 sequence: CASSQGGQGKIYEQYF. CDR3 in DNA: TGCGCCAGCAGCCAAGGGGGACAGGGGAAAATTTACGAGCAGTACTTC.

V gene TRBV2 combines with J gene TRBJ1-1; the match to TRBD1 covers 9 bases. V shed 6 bases and J 8 bases; nucleotides not matched to a gene: 13. This CDR3 contains 15 residues. Germline V gene lookup returns CDR1 SNHLY and CDR2 FYNNEI. The CDR3: CASRVDRGPAVEAFF. DNA of the CDR3: TGTGCCAGCAGGGTGGACAGGGGTCCAGCGGTGGAAGCTTTCTTT.